The 29 T cell receptor beta chains reported below all come from one sample, sequenced in a study of Ad26.COV2.S vaccination and SARS-CoV-2 variants. As for treatment: 19 received Ad26.COV2.S at low or high dose, single or two shots; 5 received placebo; per-sample allocation not given. Following the first vaccine or placebo injection, samples were taken on day 63. Libraries were prepared by immunoSEQ multiplex PCR; TCRdb keeps only in-frame clonotypes and omits some of them. This sample has about 400,000 clones; approximately 92% occur once, and the top ten carry approximately 1.6%. The sample was peripheral blood, taken in a trial of Ad26.COV2.S vaccine versus placebo. These receptors were taken from a person aged 18-60 years who received the Ad26.COV2.S COVID-19 vaccine or a placebo.

This clone was picked up a small number of times. The chain uses TRBV13 and TRBJ2-2; D not certain. Germline V gives CDR1 PRHDT, CDR2 FYEKMQ (reference sequence). The CDR3 extends over 15 amino acids. Trimming took off 5 bases at V and 5 bases at J, with 15 bases between the two ends. Here the CDR3 DNA reads TGTGCCAGCAGCCCCGAGCGAGATGGAACCGGGGAGCTGTTTTTT. This sequence encodes CASSPERDGTGELFF.

V is TRBV11-3 and J is TRBJ2-1, with D perhaps assigned TRBD1 or TRBD2 (7 bases each). V shed 4 bases and J shed 0 bases, with 13 bases lying between them. The germline CDR1 and CDR2 sequences are SGHNT and YENEEA. The CDR3 length is 16 residues. The CDR3, as DNA: TGTGCCAGCAGCTCGGGGGGACAGAGCTCCTACAATGAGCAGTTCTTC. This translates into CASSSGGQSSYNEQFF.

The rearrangement links TRBV18 to TRBJ1-1, with a possible D match to TRBD1 (6 bases). Germline V gene data show CDR1 as KGHSH and CDR2 as LQKENI. Trimming left V 7 bases short and J 1 base short, with 10 bases between. The CDR3 is made up of 13 amino acids. In DNA, the CDR3 is TGTGCCAGCTACGGGGGCAGGAACACTGAAGCTTTCTTT. Translated: CASYGGRNTEAFF.

The chain has TRBV5-1 and TRBJ2-1; 16 bases match TRBD2. Germline loops: CDR1 SGHRS, CDR2 YFSETQ. The V segment lost 4 bases and the J segment 7 bases; nucleotides outside the gene matches: 11. This CDR3 region has 18 residues. The CDR3 bases are TGCGCCAGCAGCCAGGGACTAGCGGGGGGGCCTCCCTTAAATGAGCAGTTCTTC. Translation: CASSQGLAGGPPLNEQFF.

The CDR3 DNA follows: TGTGCCACCAGTGATTGGGGCAGGGCTTATGGCTACACCTTC. Protein product: CATSDWGRAYGYTF. The V and J genes are TRBV24-1 and TRBJ1-2, with D possibly matching TRBD1 (5 bases). In germline, CDR1 is KGHDR, CDR2 SFDVKD. The germline V and J ends were trimmed by 2 bases and 5 bases, with 11 bases remaining between them. CDR3 size: 14 residues.

The genes are TRBV7-9 and TRBJ2-1, with 13 bases lining up with TRBD2. Trimming cost V 7 bases and J 9 bases; bases outside gene matches: 15. The CDR3 loop spans 17 amino acids. In germline, CDR1 is SEHNR, CDR2 FQNEAQ (reference sequence). In nucleotides, the CDR3 is TGTGCCAGCAACTTTCCCCAAGGGACTAGCGGGGTGGGTGAGCAGTTCTTC. Translation: CASNFPQGTSGVGEQFF. The full variable domain, in which reference TRBV7-9 and TRBJ2-1 provide the parts outside the CDR3, is DTGVSQNPRHKITKRGQNVTFRCDPISEHNRLYWYRQTLGQGPEFLTYFQNEAQLEKSRLLSDRFSAERPKGSFSTLEIQRTEQGDSAMYLCASNFPQGTSGVGEQFFGPGTRLTVL.

V is TRBV5-1 and J is TRBJ2-5; 8 bases align to TRBD1. Germline assignment: CDR1 SGHRS and CDR2 YFSETQ. V lost 0 bases to trimming and J lost 5 bases; unmatched junction nucleotides: 6. The CDR3 is 15 residues long. CDR3 nucleotides: TGCGCCAGCAGCTTGGGACAGGGGAGTCTGGAGACCCAGTACTTC. Its protein is CASSLGQGSLETQYF.

The rearrangement links TRBV29-1 to TRBJ1-1; a possible D gene is TRBD1 (5 bases). Deletions cut 1 base from V and 8 bases from J, with 8 bases between. Germline V CDR1 and CDR2: SQVTM, ANQGSEA. This CDR3 region has 11 residues. CDR3 sequence reads: CSVEGEGEAFF. In DNA form, the CDR3 reads TGCAGCGTTGAAGGGGAGGGGGAAGCTTTCTTT.

V and J are TRBV18 and TRBJ2-1; no clear D. Trimming took off 6 bases at V and 10 bases at J, with 16 bases between the two ends. The CDR3 length is 13 residues. Germline values: CDR1 KGHSH, CDR2 LQKENI. The CDR3 protein is CASSTGPLREQFF. CDR3 nucleotide sequence: TGTGCCAGCTCGACCGGGCCCCTCAGGGAGCAGTTCTTC. Supplemented by reference TRBV18 and TRBJ2-1, the full variable domain reads NAGVMQNPRHLVRRRGQEARLRCSPMKGHSHVYWYRQLPEEGLKFMVYLQKENIIDESGMPKERFSAEFPKEGPSILRIQQVVRGDSAAYFCASSTGPLREQFFGPGTRLTVL.

This rearrangement joins TRBV5-4 to TRBJ2-1; 7 bases fit TRBD1. Trimming cost V 0 bases and J 4 bases; bases outside gene matches: 4. In germline, CDR1 is SGHNT, CDR2 YYREEE (reference sequence). The CDR3 totals 15 residues. This chain's CDR3 is CASSLGDRAYNEQFF. The CDR3 coding sequence is TGTGCCAGCAGCTTGGGGGACAGAGCATACAATGAGCAGTTCTTC.

Concerning this clone: Other DNA sequences in this sample translate to the same CDR3. V is TRBV18 and J is TRBJ2-5; 9 bases line up with TRBD1. With V trimmed by 6 bases and J by 5 bases, 4 bases remained unmatched. The CDR3 runs 13 residues. Germline V gives CDR1 KGHSH, CDR2 LQKENI. CDR3 bases: TGTGCCAGCTCCCCGGGACAGGGCGAGACCCAGTACTTC. Translating gives CASSPGQGETQYF.

The chain recombines TRBV15 with TRBJ1-2; D is uncertain. This CDR3 spans 16 amino acids. Germline V gene lookup returns CDR1 LNHNV and CDR2 YYDKDF (reference sequence). Trimming removed 5 bases from V and 4 bases from J, with 20 bases in between. Here the CDR3 reads CATSSNWEYILYGYTF. The CDR3 region has the DNA TGTGCCACCAGCTCTAACTGGGAATATATCCTCTATGGCTACACCTTC.

The CDR3 DNA reads as TGTGCCAGCAGTTACTCGAGGCCCGCTGAAGCTTTCTTT. It is translated as CASSYSRPAEAFF. The rearrangement links TRBV6-8 to TRBJ1-1; D is undetermined. V was trimmed by 0 bases and J by 6 bases, leaving 8 bases between them. Per germline, CDR1 MNHGY and CDR2 SAAAGT. This CDR3 is 13 amino acids long.

This clone was counted a few times. The V call is TRBV30, the J call TRBJ2-7; 9 nucleotides align to TRBD1. Germline V gives CDR1 GTSNPN, CDR2 SVGIG (reference sequence). V dropped 7 bases and J dropped 4; count of bases not matched to a gene: 8. The length of the CDR3 is 13 residues. This CDR3 reads CASKTGTGYEQYF. The CDR3 nucleotides are TGTGCCTCCAAGACAGGGACAGGGTACGAGCAGTACTTC.

The rearrangement joins TRBV4-3 to TRBJ2-1; 11 nucleotides match TRBD2. The germline gives CDR1 LGHNA, CDR2 YSLEER. CDR3 size: 17 residues. V lost 3 bases, J lost 5 bases, and 9 bases stayed unmatched. The CDR3 nucleotides are TGCGCCAGCAGCCATCCCTTAGCGGGGGGGCGGCACAATGAGCAGTTCTTC. The encoded protein is CASSHPLAGGRHNEQFF.

The chain has TRBV15 and TRBJ2-4; 8 bases align to TRBD2. Trimming cost V 0 bases and J 8 bases; bases outside gene matches: 3. CDR3 length equals 14 residues. The germline V gene has CDR1 LNHNV and CDR2 YYDKDF (reference sequence). CDR3 amino acids: CATSRDNGRDIQYF. The CDR3 region has the DNA TGTGCCACCAGCAGAGATAACGGGAGGGACATTCAGTACTTC.

This sequence joins TRBV3-1 (or the pseudogene TRBV3-2) and TRBJ2-1; D remains unclear. This CDR3 is 11 amino acids long. The V end was cut by 5 bases, the J end by 6 bases, with 5 bases between. Germline loops: CDR1 LGHDT, CDR2 YNNKEL (reference sequence). The CDR3 here is CASSKRNEQFF. CDR3 bases: TGTGCCAGCAGCAAACGCAATGAGCAGTTCTTC.

V gene TRBV6-5 combines with J gene TRBJ2-7, with D possibly called TRBD1 or TRBD2 (5 bases each). With 0 bases removed from V and 3 bases from J, the gap between germline ends came to 9 bases. The germline V gene encodes CDR1 MNHEY and CDR2 SVGAGI. The CDR3 is made up of 14 amino acids. CDR3 sequence (DNA): TGTGCCAGCAGTTACTCGGGGGTGGGCTACGAGCAGTACTTC. Translated: CASSYSGVGYEQYF.

The chain uses TRBV5-4 and TRBJ1-4; 7 bases are shared with TRBD1. Germline V CDR1 and CDR2: SGHNT, YYREEE (reference sequence). This CDR3 has 16 residues. Unmatched junction bases numbered 8, after V lost 3 bases and J lost 3 bases. The CDR3 DNA is TGTGCCAGCAGCTCGAAAACGACAGGGCCTAATGAAAAACTGTTTTTT. Translation: CASSSKTTGPNEKLFF.

The chain carries TRBV18 and TRBJ2-2; no reliable D call. CDR1 is KGHSH, CDR2 LQKENI, per germline. The length of the CDR3 is 16 residues. With 2 bases removed from V and 3 bases from J, the gap between germline ends came to 13 bases. DNA for the CDR3: TGTGCCAGCTCACCATTTAAAGGGATGGACACCGGGGAGCTGTTTTTT. It yields the protein CASSPFKGMDTGELFF.

The chain uses TRBV15 and TRBJ1-5; 7 nucleotides line up with TRBD1. The CDR3 consists of 15 residues. V was pared by 5 bases and J by 11 bases, with 15 bases of the junction left unmatched. The germline gives CDR1 LNHNV, CDR2 YYDKDF (reference sequence). CDR3 DNA sequence: TGTGCCACCAGCGCAACGGGACAGCACAATTCCGCCCAGCATTTT. It is translated as CATSATGQHNSAQHF.

This chain uses TRBV19 with TRBJ2-3; perhaps TRBD2 as D (6 bases). Per germline, CDR1 LNHDA and CDR2 SQIVND (reference sequence). V lost 7 bases and J 2 bases, leaving 10 bases between the germline ends. The CDR3 sequence is 13 residues long. CDR3 protein: CASTAGNTDTQYF. As DNA, the CDR3 is TGTGCCAGTACTGCGGGGAACACAGATACGCAGTATTTT.

The chain couples TRBV9 to TRBJ2-1; D is perhaps TRBD1 (5 bases). The CDR3 is 15 amino acids. The ends were cut back, 0 bases at V and 0 bases at J, with 7 bases in the middle. Germline CDR1 SGDLS, CDR2 YYNGEE. DNA of the CDR3: TGTGCCAGCAGCGTAGGACAGAGCTCCTACAATGAGCAGTTCTTC. Its translation is CASSVGQSSYNEQFF.

The chain is built from TRBV5-6 and TRBJ2-7; tentatively, D is TRBD1 (5 bases). CDR1 is SGHDT and CDR2 is YYEEEE in the germline V gene. The V end was cut by 3 bases, the J end by 7 bases, with 14 bases between. This CDR3 spans 13 amino acids. In DNA, the CDR3 is TGTGCCAGCAGCTCCTGGGGCAGTCTAGAGCAGTACTTC. It codes for CASSSWGSLEQYF.

The V call is TRBV4-3, the J call TRBJ2-1, with D perhaps given as TRBD1 or TRBD2 (5 bases each). From germline, CDR1 is LGHNA and CDR2 YSLEER. Trimming cost V 0 bases and J 0 bases, with 12 bases left between them. The CDR3 consists of 17 residues. The DNA of the CDR3 is TGCGCCAGCAGCCAAGATGTCGGGACGAGCTCCTACAATGAGCAGTTCTTC. Translation gives CASSQDVGTSSYNEQFF.

Notes on this clone: In the same sample, other DNA sequences code for this CDR3. The chain combines TRBV5-6 with TRBJ1-5; D uncertain. V lost 0 bases and J 2 bases, leaving 3 bases between the germline ends. Germline assignment: CDR1 SGHDT and CDR2 YYEEEE. This CDR3 spans 13 amino acids. Here the CDR3 DNA reads TGTGCCAGCAGCTTGGATGGCAATCAGCCCCAGCATTTT. Amino acids: CASSLDGNQPQHF.

The gene calls are TRBV6-1 and TRBJ2-7; TRBD2 aligns across 8 bases. The CDR3 is made up of 15 amino acids. V was pared by 3 bases and J by 5 bases, with 9 bases of the junction left unmatched. Germline V gives CDR1 MNHNS, CDR2 SASEGT. The chain's CDR3 is CASSDRGGSFDEQYF. DNA of the CDR3: TGTGCCAGCAGTGACCGGGGGGGCTCGTTCGACGAGCAGTACTTC.

The chain couples TRBV28 to TRBJ2-7, with TRBD1 matching 9 bases. The length of the CDR3 is 16 residues. V lost 6 bases to trimming and J lost 4 bases; unmatched junction nucleotides: 13. Germline CDR1 is MDHEN and CDR2 is SYDVKM. The CDR3 DNA follows: TGTGCCAGCAGCGGGGGAGCCGGGACAGGGTATTACGAGCAGTACTTC. Encoded protein: CASSGGAGTGYYEQYF.

The chain uses TRBV18 and TRBJ2-1; 7 bases line up with TRBD2. Per germline, CDR1 KGHSH and CDR2 LQKENI. The length of the CDR3 is 16 residues. V dropped 3 bases and J dropped 4; count of bases not matched to a gene: 9. CDR3 amino acids: CASSPYRDYLYNEQFF. CDR3 in DNA: TGTGCCAGCTCACCCTACCGGGACTACCTTTACAATGAGCAGTTCTTC.